Listed here are 16 T cell receptor beta chains from one sample, sequenced in a study of sequential checkpoint blockade in melanoma. Measured with immunoSEQ multiplex PCR; TCRdb has only the in-frame clones, and not every one. The sample lists approximately 23,000 clones; around 86% were seen once. Documented treatment: randomized to nivolumab then ipilimumab (arm A) or the reverse (arm B). Sample: CD8+ T cells sorted from blood (inferred from file names), taken from a patient given nivolumab and ipilimumab in sequence. These receptors were collected from a human donor with melanoma.

The chain carries TRBV5-6 and TRBJ1-1; unclear D gene. Germline-derived CDR1 and CDR2 are SGHDT and YYEEEE. V gave up 3 bases and J gave up 1 base, with 4 bases separating them. The CDR3 sequence is 12 residues long. The CDR3 region has the DNA TGTGCCAGCAGCTCAGGGAACACTGAAGCTTTCTTT. Translation gives CASSSGNTEAFF.

The genes are TRBV7-2 and TRBJ2-2, with 9 bases lining up with TRBD1. Germline trimming cut 5 bases from V and 7 bases from J; bases unmatched to any gene: 5. CDR3 length: 14 residues. Germline V gives CDR1 SGHTA, CDR2 FQGNSA. In DNA, the CDR3 is TGTGCCAGCAGCCACAGGGGGCTTGGCGGGGAGCTGTTTTTT. Protein product: CASSHRGLGGELFF.

The rearrangement links TRBV28 to TRBJ2-7, with 8 bases that match TRBD2. The trim removed 3 bases at V and 3 bases at J, leaving 7 bases unmatched. The CDR3 is 15 residues long. Germline V lookup: CDR1 MDHEN, CDR2 SYDVKM. This CDR3 is CASSFPREEGYEQYF. Here the CDR3 DNA reads TGTGCCAGCAGTTTTCCGCGGGAGGAAGGCTACGAGCAGTACTTC.

V gene TRBV7-9 combines with J gene TRBJ1-2; perhaps TRBD1 as D (5 bases). The CDR3 extends over 15 amino acids. Germline loops: CDR1 SEHNR, CDR2 FQNEAQ (reference sequence). Trimming left V 3 bases short and J 5 bases short, with 16 bases between. The CDR3 spells CASSFTPREDYGYTF. CDR3 sequence (DNA): TGTGCCAGCAGCTTTACTCCCAGGGAAGATTATGGCTACACCTTC.

This chain joins TRBV25-1 and TRBJ1-1; no reliable D call. The CDR3 totals 12 residues. Trimming took off 4 bases at V and 10 bases at J, with 13 bases between the two ends. Germline V gene data show CDR1 as MGHDK and CDR2 as SYGVNS. The chain's CDR3 is CASSANHLGAFF. In DNA, the CDR3 is TGTGCCAGCAGTGCAAACCACCTCGGAGCTTTCTTT.

This chain links TRBV14 with TRBJ2-7; the D gene is possibly TRBD1 (5 bases). Trimming shortened V by 3 bases and J by 0 bases, and 12 bases separated the two germline ends. The CDR3 runs to 15 residues. From germline, CDR1 is SGHDN and CDR2 FVKESK. CDR3 in amino acids: CASSQRQSDSYEQYF. CDR3 in DNA: TGTGCCAGCAGCCAGAGACAGAGTGACTCCTACGAGCAGTACTTC.

The J gene is TRBJ1-1, the V gene TRBV5-5, with D possibly TRBD1 on 5 matching bases. The V end was cut by 5 bases, the J end by 5 bases, with 19 bases between. The CDR3 consists of 15 residues. Germline loops: CDR1 SGHKS, CDR2 YYEKEE (reference sequence). The CDR3 region has the DNA TGTGCCAGCAGTTCCTGGTCTGGATCAGGGACTGAAGCTTTCTTT. It specifies CASSSWSGSGTEAFF.

V usage is TRBV7-2 and J usage is TRBJ2-7; TRBD1 aligns across 10 bases. This CDR3 comprises 15 residues. From germline, CDR1 is SGHTA and CDR2 FQGNSA. Losses at the gene ends were 1 base for V and 4 bases for J; bases not matched to a gene: 4. The CDR3 reads CASSLGQGALYEQYF. The CDR3 DNA follows: TGTGCCAGCAGCTTAGGACAGGGGGCGCTTTACGAGCAGTACTTC.

This chain uses TRBV9 with TRBJ2-3; 7 bases line up with TRBD2. Per the germline V gene, CDR1 is SGDLS and CDR2 is YYNGEE. The junction had 9 bases not matched to a gene; V was cut back by 7 bases and J by 4 bases. This CDR3 spans 14 amino acids. The CDR3 DNA reads TGTGCCAGCGGGAGGGAGGGCCGGCCAGATACGCAGTATTTT. Protein sequence: CASGREGRPDTQYF.

The chain combines TRBV11-2 with TRBJ2-7; D is unclear. CDR3 size: 12 residues. V shed 10 bases and J shed 5 bases, with 15 bases lying between them. Germline loops: CDR1 SGHAT, CDR2 FQNNGV. CDR3 nucleotides: TGTGCCACCGCCCTGGCCCCCCACGAGCAGTACTTC. This sequence encodes CATALAPHEQYF.

The chain employs TRBV6-5 and TRBJ2-7; D possibly corresponds to TRBD2 (5 bases). The CDR3 is 14 amino acids. V was clipped by 10 bases and J by 4 bases, with 20 bases between them. Germline V gene data show CDR1 as MNHEY and CDR2 as SVGAGI. CDR3 DNA: TGTGCCATAGGACGCGGACCCGGGGTATACGAGCAGTACTTC. It specifies CAIGRGPGVYEQYF.

This clone was observed once. This chain links TRBV19 with TRBJ2-3; 8 bases fit TRBD2. This CDR3 has 13 residues. V lost 11 bases to trimming and J lost 1 base; unmatched junction nucleotides: 5. Germline CDR1 and CDR2: LNHDA and SQIVND (reference sequence). CDR3 DNA: TGTGCCGGGGGAGCGGGGGGCACAGATACGCAGTATTTT. This gives the protein CAGGAGGTDTQYF.

V and J are TRBV15 and TRBJ2-7; 7 positions agree with TRBD2. The V gene end was trimmed by 1 base and the J gene end by 0 bases; junction bases not matched to a gene: 6. CDR3 length: 16 residues. Germline V CDR1 and CDR2: LNHNV, YYDKDF (reference sequence). CDR3 DNA: TGTGCCACCAGCAGAGGGGGAGGGGCCGACTCCTACGAGCAGTACTTC. Translated, it gives CATSRGGGADSYEQYF.

This clone is medium-sized (0.01 to 0.1%) in the sample. J is TRBJ2-1 and V is TRBV28; TRBD2 might be the D (7 bases). The CDR3 runs to 14 residues. V was pared by 2 bases and J by 6 bases, with 11 bases between. Germline assignment: CDR1 MDHEN and CDR2 SYDVKM. The DNA for the CDR3 is TGTGCCAGCAGTTTAACCGGGGGGCGCAATGAGCAGTTCTTC. It specifies CASSLTGGRNEQFF.

This chain uses TRBV28 with TRBJ2-3; TRBD2 matches 16 bases. Germline loops: CDR1 MDHEN, CDR2 SYDVKM. CDR3 length equals 21 residues. With 5 bases clipped from V and 1 base from J, the junction kept 15 bases outside the gene matches. The CDR3 coding sequence is TGTGCCAGCAGTACTAAAACCGGGACTAGCGGGAGGGCAACTCGCACAGATACGCAGTATTTT. Residues: CASSTKTGTSGRATRTDTQYF.

CDR3 sequence reads: CASSQGLADSYEQYF. Here the CDR3 DNA reads TGTGCCAGCAGCCAAGGACTAGCGGACTCCTACGAGCAGTACTTC. The chain recombines TRBV4-2 with TRBJ2-7, with 9 bases lining up with TRBD2. The CDR3 is made up of 15 amino acids. V dropped 1 base and J dropped 0; count of bases not matched to a gene: 1. Germline loops: CDR1 LGHNA, CDR2 YNFKEQ.